The clone carrying this TCR beta chain was seen once. Its cognate antigen is unknown. Unmatched junction bases numbered 3, after V lost 2 bases and J lost 6 bases. The CDR3 totals 15 residues. The germline V gene has CDR1 MNHEY and CDR2 SVGAGI. This entry is derived from a study of beta chain features in type 1 diabetes. Populations obtained by sorting all exceeded 95% purity. Findings and limits, study-wide: Researchers report that Type 1 diabetes patients had moderately but significantly shorter TCRB CDR3s across all four CD4+ subsets. Among type 1 diabetes patients, VDJ junctions had fewer insertions and more deletions. Any HLA type influence on TCRB rearrangement was left unresolved here.

The entirety of the isolated RNA underwent reverse transcription, so expressed TCRB transcripts were sequenced. Measured with immunoSEQ multiplex PCR; TCRdb has only the in-frame clones, and not every one. The sample has about 47,000 clones, roughly 47% seen once. Specimen: stem cell memory CD4+ T cells from blood. The V call is TRBV6-5, the J call TRBJ2-2, with 10 bases aligning to TRBD2. The TCR was taken from a man aged 25 to 40 with type 1 diabetes. The CDR3 region is CASSYELAGAGELFF. CDR3 coding DNA: TGTGCCAGCAGTTACGAGCTAGCGGGAGCCGGGGAGCTGTTTTTT.